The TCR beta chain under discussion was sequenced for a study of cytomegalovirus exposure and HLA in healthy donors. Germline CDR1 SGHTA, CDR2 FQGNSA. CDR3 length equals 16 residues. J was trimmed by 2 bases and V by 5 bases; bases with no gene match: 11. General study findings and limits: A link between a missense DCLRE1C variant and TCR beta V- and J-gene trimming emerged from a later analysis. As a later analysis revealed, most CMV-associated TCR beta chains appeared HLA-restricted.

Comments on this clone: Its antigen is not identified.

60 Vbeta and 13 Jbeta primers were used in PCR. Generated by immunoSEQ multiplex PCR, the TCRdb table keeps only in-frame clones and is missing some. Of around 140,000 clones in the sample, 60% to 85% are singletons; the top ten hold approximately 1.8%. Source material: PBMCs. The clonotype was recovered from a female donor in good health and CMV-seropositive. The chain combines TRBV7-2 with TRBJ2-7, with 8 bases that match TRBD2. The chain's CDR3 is CASSPPGGRSPYEQYF. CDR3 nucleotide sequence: TGTGCCAGCAGCCCCCCGGGCGGGAGGTCGCCCTACGAGCAGTACTTC.